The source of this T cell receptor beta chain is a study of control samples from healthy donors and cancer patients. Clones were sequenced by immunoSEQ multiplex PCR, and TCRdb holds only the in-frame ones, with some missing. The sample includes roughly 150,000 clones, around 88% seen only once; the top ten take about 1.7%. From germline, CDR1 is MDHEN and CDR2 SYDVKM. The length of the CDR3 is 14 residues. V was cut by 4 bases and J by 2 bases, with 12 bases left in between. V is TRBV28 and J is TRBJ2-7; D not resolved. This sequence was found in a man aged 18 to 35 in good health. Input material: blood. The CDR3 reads CASSSLDRPYEQYF. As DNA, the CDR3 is TGTGCCAGCAGTTCCCTGGACCGACCCTACGAGCAGTACTTC. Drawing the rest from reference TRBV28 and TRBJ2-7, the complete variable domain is DVKVTQSSRYLVKRTGEKVFLECVQDMDHENMFWYRQDPGLGLRLIYFSYDVKMKEKGDIPEGYSVSREKKERFSLILESASTNQTSMYLCASSSLDRPYEQYFGPGTRLTVT.